A selection of T cell receptor beta chains follows, all from one sample in a study of breast tumors, draining lymph nodes, adjacent tissues. TCRdb independently ran MiXCR on the multiplex PCR reads; one entry per CDR3 protein. The data show some 14,000 distinct CDR3 sequences, 55% to 60% seen once. What was sequenced was tumor-adjacent breast tissue. These receptors were taken from a female donor with breast cancer. Some clones in this sample may be carry-over from other donors' samples. Each CDR3 is given with its conserved first and last residue. The D gene is left open where the match is weak. Clone size is shown for a subset of rows, as once, few, many or a class of expanded clone.

d_call: .; v_call: TRBV9; clone_size: .; j_call: TRBJ1-5; cdr3_nt: TGTGCCAGCAGCGCCGGCCGGACTGGGAGCAATCAGCCCCAGCATTTT; cdr3_aa: CASSAGRTGSNQPQHF
d_call: .; v_call: TRBV11-2; clone_size: .; j_call: TRBJ1-1; cdr3_nt: TGTGCCAGCAACCCGACTCCAGACCGCACTTGGGCTTTCTTT; cdr3_aa: CASNPTPDRTWAFF
d_call: TRBD2; v_call: TRBV5-5; clone_size: .; j_call: TRBJ2-2; cdr3_nt: TGTGCCAGCAGCTTTGCCGGGACTAGTTTAGGGTACGGGGAGCTGTTTTTT; cdr3_aa: CASSFAGTSLGYGELFF
d_call: .; v_call: TRBV7-8; clone_size: medium-sized; j_call: TRBJ1-4; cdr3_nt: TGTGCCAGCAGCTTGGAGGTTCGCGAAAAACTGTTTTTT; cdr3_aa: CASSLEVREKLFF
d_call: TRBD1; v_call: TRBV15; clone_size: few; j_call: TRBJ1-2; cdr3_nt: TGTGCCACCAGTAGACAGGGGAACTATGGCTACACCTTC; cdr3_aa: CATSRQGNYGYTF
d_call: TRBD1; v_call: TRBV10-3; clone_size: .; j_call: TRBJ1-5; cdr3_nt: TGTGCCATCAGCCTCAGGGGGGAGGGTCAGCCCCAGCATTTT; cdr3_aa: CAISLRGEGQPQHF
d_call: .; v_call: TRBV29-1; clone_size: .; j_call: TRBJ2-7; cdr3_nt: TGCAGCGTCGGACATAATCGCGAGCAGTACTTC; cdr3_aa: CSVGHNREQYF
d_call: .; v_call: TRBV2; clone_size: .; j_call: TRBJ2-2; cdr3_nt: TGTGCCAGCAGTGCGGTTCGGACCGGGGAGCTGTTTTTT; cdr3_aa: CASSAVRTGELFF
d_call: .; v_call: TRBV20-1; clone_size: .; j_call: TRBJ2-7; cdr3_nt: TGCAGTGGGGTAAGCCGAGAAACCACCTACGAGCAGTACTTC; cdr3_aa: CSGVSRETTYEQYF
d_call: .; v_call: TRBV4-1; clone_size: .; j_call: TRBJ2-5; cdr3_nt: TGCGCCAGCAGCCAAGATAGAGGGGGCCAAGAGACCCAGTACTTC; cdr3_aa: CASSQDRGGQETQYF
d_call: .; v_call: TRBV7-3; clone_size: .; j_call: TRBJ2-3; cdr3_nt: TGTGCCAGCAGCTTAACCCCACACGAGCGTAGTCCGCAGTATTTT; cdr3_aa: CASSLTPHERSPQYF
d_call: .; v_call: TRBV6-1; clone_size: medium-sized; j_call: TRBJ2-4; cdr3_nt: TGTGCCAGCAGTGAGGGTCGTAGACAAAACATTCAGTACTTC; cdr3_aa: CASSEGRRQNIQYF
d_call: .; v_call: TRBV20-1; clone_size: .; j_call: TRBJ1-4; cdr3_nt: TGCAGTGCTACAGGGGCGTACAATGAAAAACTGTTTTTT; cdr3_aa: CSATGAYNEKLFF
d_call: TRBD1; v_call: TRBV30; clone_size: few; j_call: TRBJ1-2; cdr3_nt: TGTGCCTGGAGTGGACAGGGGGCATTGCTGGGGGGCTACACCTTC; cdr3_aa: CAWSGQGALLGGYTF
d_call: .; v_call: TRBV6-5; clone_size: .; j_call: TRBJ2-2; cdr3_nt: TGTGCCAGCAGTGGCACTAGCTCCGGGGAGCTGTTTTTT; cdr3_aa: CASSGTSSGELFF
d_call: TRBD2; v_call: TRBV29-1; clone_size: .; j_call: TRBJ2-1; cdr3_nt: TGCAGCGTTGAAGATCGTCTAGCGGCAGTCAATGAGCAGTTCTTC; cdr3_aa: CSVEDRLAAVNEQFF
d_call: .; v_call: TRBV12-3/TRBV12-4; clone_size: many; j_call: TRBJ2-3; cdr3_nt: TGTGCCAGCAGTTTGGAGGGGAGCACAGATACGCAGTATTTT; cdr3_aa: CASSLEGSTDTQYF
d_call: .; v_call: TRBV7-6; clone_size: medium-sized; j_call: TRBJ2-7; cdr3_nt: TGTGCCAGCAGCTTAGGAGAGGGCCTATCCTACGAGCAGTACTTC; cdr3_aa: CASSLGEGLSYEQYF
d_call: TRBD2; v_call: TRBV19; clone_size: .; j_call: TRBJ2-5; cdr3_nt: TGTGTCAGTAGTACAACAACGGCCGGGACTAGCGGATTCACCCAGTACTTC; cdr3_aa: CVSSTTTAGTSGFTQYF
d_call: TRBD1; v_call: TRBV2; clone_size: .; j_call: TRBJ1-2; cdr3_nt: TGTGCCATTAGGGGACAGGGGGCCGGCTACACCTTC; cdr3_aa: CAIRGQGAGYTF
d_call: .; v_call: TRBV15; clone_size: once; j_call: TRBJ1-4; cdr3_nt: TGTGCCACCAGCAGTGAAGACGCCACGGGTGAAAAACTGTTTTTT; cdr3_aa: CATSSEDATGEKLFF
d_call: TRBD2; v_call: TRBV20-1; clone_size: .; j_call: TRBJ2-1; cdr3_nt: TGCAGTGCTAGAGATTGGGTAGCGGGAGGGATCTACAATGAGCAGTTCTTC; cdr3_aa: CSARDWVAGGIYNEQFF
d_call: .; v_call: TRBV7-9; clone_size: .; j_call: TRBJ1-2; cdr3_nt: TGTGCCAGCAGCTTTGAGTTAGGGTTCGATGGCTACACCTTC; cdr3_aa: CASSFELGFDGYTF
d_call: .; v_call: TRBV5-7; clone_size: .; j_call: TRBJ2-7; cdr3_nt: TGTGCCAGCAGCCAAGCTAGGCCGGGACTGGACGAGCAGTACTTC; cdr3_aa: CASSQARPGLDEQYF
d_call: .; v_call: TRBV7-2; clone_size: .; j_call: TRBJ2-2; cdr3_nt: TGTGCCAGCAGCCTACGGCCCGCGCCTCAAACCGGGGAGCTGTTTTTT; cdr3_aa: CASSLRPAPQTGELFF